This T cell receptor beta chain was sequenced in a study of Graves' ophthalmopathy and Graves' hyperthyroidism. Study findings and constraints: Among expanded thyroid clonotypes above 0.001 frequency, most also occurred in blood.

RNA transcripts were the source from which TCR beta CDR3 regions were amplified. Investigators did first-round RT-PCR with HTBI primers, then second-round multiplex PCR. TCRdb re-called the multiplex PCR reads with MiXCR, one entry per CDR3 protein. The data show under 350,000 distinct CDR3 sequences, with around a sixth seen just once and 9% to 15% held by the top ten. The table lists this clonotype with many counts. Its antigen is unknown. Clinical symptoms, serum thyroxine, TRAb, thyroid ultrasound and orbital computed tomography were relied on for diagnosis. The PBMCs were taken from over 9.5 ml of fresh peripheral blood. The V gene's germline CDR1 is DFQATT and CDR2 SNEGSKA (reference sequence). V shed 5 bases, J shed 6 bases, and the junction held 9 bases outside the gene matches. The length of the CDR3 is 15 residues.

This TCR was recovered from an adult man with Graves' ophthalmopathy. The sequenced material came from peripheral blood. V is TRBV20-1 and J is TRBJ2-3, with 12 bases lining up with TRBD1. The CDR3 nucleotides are TGCAGTGCTGGACCCCGGGACAGGGGGCCTGATACGCAGTATTTT. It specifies CSAGPRDRGPDTQYF.